The following is a T cell receptor (beta chain) sequence with its context. This may be a read error: a much more frequent sequence differs by one nucleotide. This record comes from a study of tumor-infiltrating lymphocytes in primary liver carcinoma. TCR beta cDNA was reverse-transcribed from about 500 ng of total RNA. The reaction used a constant-region primer and ProtoScript II reverse transcriptase. Construction of TCR beta libraries relied on three successive nested multiplex PCR rounds employing slightly modified ARM-PCR. TCRdb re-derived calls from the multiplex PCR reads in MiXCR, one entry per CDR3 protein. Of hundreds of thousands of distinct CDR3 sequences listed, about three fifths are singletons. Unsorted whole blood yielded blood RNA, and germline DNA was extracted as well. The receptor comes from a woman in her thirties with primary liver carcinoma and hepatitis B virus infection. The material sequenced was peripheral blood.

The CDR3 protein is CASSYRTLWTKAFF. In DNA form, the CDR3 reads TGTGCCAGCAGTTATAGAACGCTTTGGACTAAAGCTTTCTTT. The chain combines TRBV6-2 or TRBV6-3 with TRBJ1-1, with no clear D. Per the germline V gene, CDR1 is MNHEY and CDR2 is SVGEGT. The length of the CDR3 is 14 residues. V lost 3 bases and J 9 bases, leaving 17 bases between the germline ends.